This T cell receptor beta chain was recovered during a study of blood T cell repertoires in COVID-19. About the research overall: The analysed material was cDNA or gDNA that came from T cells, B-cell-depleted T cells, or PBMCs.

In germline, CDR1 is MNHEY, CDR2 SMNVEV (reference sequence). The CDR3 is made up of 12 amino acids. V lost 9 bases, J lost 11 bases, and 5 bases stayed unmatched. Profiling relied on immunoSEQ multiplex PCR, and the TCRdb table lists in-frame clones only, not all of them. The table has about 170,000 clones, approximately 84% seen once; the top ten hold about 2.5%. The sequencing input was peripheral blood. The genes are TRBV27 and TRBJ1-4; TRBD1 matches at 11 bases. The clonotype was recovered from a woman older than 75 with COVID-19, enrolled during active disease. The CDR3 region is CASAGQGVKLFF. The CDR3 DNA is TGTGCCAGTGCGGGACAGGGGGTCAAACTGTTTTTT. Combining the CDR3 with reference TRBV27 and TRBJ1-4 gives the whole variable domain EAQVTQNPRYLITVTGKKLTVTCSQNMNHEYMSWYRQDPGLGLRQIYYSMNVEVTDKGDVPEGYKVSRKEKRNFPLILESPSPNQTSLYFCASAGQGVKLFFGSGTQLSVL.